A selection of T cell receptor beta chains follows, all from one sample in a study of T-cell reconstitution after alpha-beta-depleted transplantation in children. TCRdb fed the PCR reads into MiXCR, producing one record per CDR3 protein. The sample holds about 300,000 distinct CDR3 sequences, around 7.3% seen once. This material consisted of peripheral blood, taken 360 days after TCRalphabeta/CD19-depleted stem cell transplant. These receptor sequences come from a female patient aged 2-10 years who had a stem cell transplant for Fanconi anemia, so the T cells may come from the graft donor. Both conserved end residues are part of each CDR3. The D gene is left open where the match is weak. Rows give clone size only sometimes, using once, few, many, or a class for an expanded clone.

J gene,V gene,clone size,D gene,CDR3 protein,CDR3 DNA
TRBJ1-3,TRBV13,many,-,CASSLGLDGNTIYF,TGTGCCAGCAGCCTGGGACTTGACGGAAACACCATATATTTT
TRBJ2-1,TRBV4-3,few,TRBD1,CASSQEPRTGDEQFF,TGCGCCAGCAGCCAAGAACCCCGGACAGGGGATGAGCAGTTCTTC
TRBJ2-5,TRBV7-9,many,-,CASSSPRHLVFEETQYF,TGTGCCAGCAGCTCACCGAGACATTTAGTATTTGAAGAGACCCAGTACTTC
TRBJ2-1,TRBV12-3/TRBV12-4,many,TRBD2,CASSRTSGGYNEQFF,TGTGCCAGCAGTAGGACTAGCGGGGGCTACAATGAGCAGTTCTTC
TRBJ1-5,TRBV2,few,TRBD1,CASSEVIFRGQAKHF,TGTGCCAGCAGTGAAGTTATTTTTCGGGGACAGGCGAAGCATTTT
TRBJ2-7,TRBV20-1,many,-,CSAVSPGLSYEQYF,TGCAGTGCTGTATCACCGGGACTCTCCTACGAGCAGTACTTC
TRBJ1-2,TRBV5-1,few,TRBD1,CASSFGTGRDGYTF,TGCGCCAGCAGCTTCGGGACAGGACGTGATGGCTACACCTTC
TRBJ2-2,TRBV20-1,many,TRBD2,CSARDLGGMYRELFF,TGCAGTGCTAGAGATCTCGGGGGGATGTACCGGGAGCTGTTTTTT
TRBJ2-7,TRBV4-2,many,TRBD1,CASSPLDRAGYEQYF,TGTGCCAGCAGCCCCTTAGACAGGGCAGGCTACGAGCAGTACTTC
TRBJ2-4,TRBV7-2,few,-,CASSPQRAGNIQYF,TGTGCCAGCAGCCCGCAAAGGGCAGGGAACATTCAGTACTTC
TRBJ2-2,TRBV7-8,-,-,CASSWFTGELFF,TGTGCCAGCAGCTGGTTTACCGGGGAGCTGTTTTTT
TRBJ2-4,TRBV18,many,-,CASSPPALSNIQYF,TGTGCCAGCTCACCACCAGCCTTATCAAACATTCAGTACTTC
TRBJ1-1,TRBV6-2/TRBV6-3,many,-,CASRETGGRDTEAFF,TGTGCCAGCAGGGAAACGGGGGGGAGAGACACTGAAGCTTTCTTT
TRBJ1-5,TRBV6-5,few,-,CASSYKTGLSGQPQHF,TGTGCCAGCAGTTACAAGACAGGTTTATCTGGTCAGCCCCAGCATTTT
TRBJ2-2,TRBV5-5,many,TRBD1,CASLGTVNTGELFF,TGTGCCAGCCTGGGGACAGTTAACACCGGGGAGCTGTTTTTT
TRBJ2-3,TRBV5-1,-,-,CASSLVGPPSTDTQYF,TGCGCCAGCAGCTTGGTAGGTCCCCCTAGCACAGATACGCAGTATTTT
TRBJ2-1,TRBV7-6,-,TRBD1,CASSPARLGTVYNEQFF,TGTGCCAGTAGCCCCGCCCGTTTGGGGACAGTATACAATGAGCAGTTCTTC
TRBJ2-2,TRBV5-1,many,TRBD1,CASSRGHTGELFF,TGCGCCAGCAGCAGGGGGCACACCGGGGAGCTGTTTTTT
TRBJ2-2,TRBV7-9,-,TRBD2,CASKTSGGANTGELFF,TGTGCCAGCAAAACTAGCGGGGGGGCGAACACCGGGGAGCTGTTTTTT
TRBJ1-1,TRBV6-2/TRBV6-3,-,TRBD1,CASSSGGQGDTEVFF,TGTGCCAGCAGTTCAGGCGGACAGGGTGACACTGAAGTTTTCTTT
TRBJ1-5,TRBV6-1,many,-,CASSENQPQHF,TGTGCCAGCAGTGAAAATCAGCCCCAGCATTTT
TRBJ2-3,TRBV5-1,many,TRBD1,CASSATGPGTDTQYF,TGCGCCAGCAGCGCGACAGGGCCCGGCACAGATACGCAGTATTTT
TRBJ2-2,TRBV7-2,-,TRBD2,CASKRGLRGGTGELFF,TGTGCCAGCAAAAGGGGTCTCCGGGGGGGCACCGGGGAGCTGTTTTTT
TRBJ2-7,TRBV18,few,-,CASSPRGNEQYF,TGTGCCAGCTCACCCAGGGGTAACGAGCAGTACTTC
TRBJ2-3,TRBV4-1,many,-,CASSQDLVWDDPDTQYF,TGCGCCAGCAGCCAAGATCTGGTGTGGGACGATCCAGATACGCAGTATTTT
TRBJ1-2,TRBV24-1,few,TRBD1,CATSAPTGGGYGYTF,TGTGCCACCAGTGCCCCGACAGGGGGGGGCTATGGCTACACCTTC
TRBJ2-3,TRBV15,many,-,CATSRAPGDFTDTQYF,TGTGCCACCAGCAGAGCCCCCGGGGATTTCACAGATACGCAGTATTTT
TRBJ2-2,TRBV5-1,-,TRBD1,CASSSGTGGGELFF,TGCGCCAGCAGCTCAGGAACAGGGGGTGGGGAGCTGTTTTTT
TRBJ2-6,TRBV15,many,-,CATSRGTDSGANVLTF,TGTGCCACCAGCAGAGGGACGGACTCTGGGGCCAACGTCCTGACTTTC
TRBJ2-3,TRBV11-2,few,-,CASSLNWGGLSTDTQYF,TGTGCCAGCAGCTTAAATTGGGGCGGTCTTAGCACAGATACGCAGTATTTT
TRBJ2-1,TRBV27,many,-,CASTTVGVNNEQFF,TGTGCCAGCACAACTGTGGGAGTAAACAATGAGCAGTTCTTC
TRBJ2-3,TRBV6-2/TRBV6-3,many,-,CASLRSGADTQYF,TGTGCCAGCCTTAGATCCGGGGCAGATACGCAGTATTTT
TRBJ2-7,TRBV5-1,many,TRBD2,CASSRLAGVTVHEQYF,TGCGCCAGCAGCCGACTAGCGGGGGTAACGGTCCACGAGCAGTACTTC
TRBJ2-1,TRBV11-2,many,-,CASSSPRLHPQQFF,TGTGCCAGCAGCTCCCCTCGACTTCACCCTCAGCAGTTCTTC
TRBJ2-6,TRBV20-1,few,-,CSARESSGANVLTF,TGCAGTGCTAGAGAGAGCTCTGGGGCCAACGTCCTGACTTTC
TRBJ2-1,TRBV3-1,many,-,CASSPLRLVPYFF,TGTGCCAGCAGCCCTTTAAGACTAGTTCCCTACTTCTTC
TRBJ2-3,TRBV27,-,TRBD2,CASSLRLAGGHSTDTQYF,TGTGCCAGCAGTTTAAGACTAGCGGGAGGCCATAGCACAGATACGCAGTATTTT
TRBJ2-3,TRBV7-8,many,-,CASSSTAGTAVGTDTQYF,TGTGCCAGCAGCTCAACTGCCGGGACGGCCGTTGGAACAGATACGCAGTATTTT
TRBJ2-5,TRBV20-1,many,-,CSARDQDNRPETQYF,TGCAGTGCTAGAGATCAGGACAACCGCCCAGAGACCCAGTACTTC
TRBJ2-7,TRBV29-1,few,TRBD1,CSYTTGGAYEQYF,TGCAGCTATACCACAGGGGGCGCGTACGAGCAGTACTTC
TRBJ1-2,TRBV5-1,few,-,CASSPDRGLDYGYTF,TGCGCCAGCAGCCCGGACAGAGGATTGGACTATGGCTACACCTTC
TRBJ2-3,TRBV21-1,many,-,CASSPMDSTDTQYF,TGTGCCAGCAGCCCGATGGACAGCACAGATACGCAGTATTTT
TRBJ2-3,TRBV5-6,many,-,CASSLLRGVDTDTQYF,TGTGCCAGCAGCTTGTTACGCGGGGTAGACACAGATACGCAGTATTTT
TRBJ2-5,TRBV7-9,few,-,CASSSPSKGQETQYF,TGTGCCAGCAGCTCCCCAAGCAAGGGACAAGAGACCCAGTACTTC
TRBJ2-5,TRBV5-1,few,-,CASSSRPGETQETQYF,TGCGCCAGCAGCTCACGGCCAGGGGAGACACAAGAGACCCAGTACTTC
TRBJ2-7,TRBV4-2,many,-,CASSQKGLGYEQYF,TGTGCCAGCAGCCAAAAGGGGCTGGGGTACGAGCAGTACTTC
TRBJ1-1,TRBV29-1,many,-,CSVGPPGTGAFF,TGCAGCGTTGGACCACCGGGAACGGGGGCTTTCTTT
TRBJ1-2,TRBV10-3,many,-,CAISDLLGYTF,TGTGCCATCAGTGACCTGCTTGGCTACACCTTC
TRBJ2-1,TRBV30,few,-,CAWSVYLTGLYNEQFF,TGTGCCTGGAGTGTATATCTGACAGGCCTTTACAATGAGCAGTTCTTC
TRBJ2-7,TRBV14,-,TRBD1,CASSPTGAYSYEQYF,TGTGCCAGCAGCCCGACAGGGGCCTACTCCTACGAGCAGTACTTC
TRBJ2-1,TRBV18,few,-,CASSPIGGEQFF,TGTGCCAGCTCACCAATTGGGGGTGAGCAGTTCTTC
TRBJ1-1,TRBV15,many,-,CATSRERVGVLTEAFF,TGTGCCACCAGCAGAGAAAGGGTGGGGGTACTCACTGAAGCTTTCTTT
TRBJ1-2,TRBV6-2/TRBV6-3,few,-,CASSLGRIANYGYTF,TGTGCCAGCTCCCTTGGCAGGATAGCTAACTATGGCTACACCTTC
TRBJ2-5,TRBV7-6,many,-,CASSFRPRDRIPETQYF,TGTGCCAGCAGCTTTAGGCCCCGGGACCGAATACCCGAGACCCAGTACTTC
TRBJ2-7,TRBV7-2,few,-,CASSLVGALAAYEQYF,TGTGCCAGCAGCTTAGTGGGGGCGCTGGCGGCCTACGAGCAGTACTTC
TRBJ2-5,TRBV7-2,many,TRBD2,CASSAGTSGQETQYF,TGTGCCAGCAGCGCCGGGACTAGCGGCCAAGAGACCCAGTACTTC
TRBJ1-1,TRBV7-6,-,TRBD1,CARSSRQGNTEAFF,TGTGCCAGAAGCTCCAGACAGGGAAACACTGAAGCTTTCTTT